The clone carrying this T cell receptor beta chain turned up a few times. Autoimmune disease history or systemic immunosuppression excluded patients. The data were obtained in a study of OX40 agonist ivuxolimab in advanced cancers. Study information: Ivuxolimab was delivered to patients intravenously every 2 weeks at doses spanning 0.01 to 10 mg/kg. Dose-escalation patients' cancers were hepatocellular carcinoma, melanoma, renal cell or head and neck cancer. The group had a mean age of approximately 60 years, ranged from about 20 to 85, and was 80% to 90% male.

Using immunoSEQ multiplex PCR, the repertoire was profiled, and TCRdb retains in-frame clones only, with some absent. The data contain over 35,000 clones, around nine tenths of them singletons. V was cut by 5 bases and J by 1 base, with 11 bases left in between. This CDR3 has 14 residues. Germline values: CDR1 MGHRA, CDR2 YSYEKL. The clonotype was recovered from an adult with an advanced solid tumor such as melanoma, head and neck, liver or kidney cancer. The specimen was CD4+ or CD8+ T cells sorted from blood, collected in a trial of the OX40 agonist ivuxolimab. The chain joins TRBV4-1 to TRBJ2-5; D not resolved. In DNA form, the CDR3 reads TGCGCCAGCAGCGACCCGTCTGCCCAAGAGACCCAGTACTTC. Translated: CASSDPSAQETQYF.